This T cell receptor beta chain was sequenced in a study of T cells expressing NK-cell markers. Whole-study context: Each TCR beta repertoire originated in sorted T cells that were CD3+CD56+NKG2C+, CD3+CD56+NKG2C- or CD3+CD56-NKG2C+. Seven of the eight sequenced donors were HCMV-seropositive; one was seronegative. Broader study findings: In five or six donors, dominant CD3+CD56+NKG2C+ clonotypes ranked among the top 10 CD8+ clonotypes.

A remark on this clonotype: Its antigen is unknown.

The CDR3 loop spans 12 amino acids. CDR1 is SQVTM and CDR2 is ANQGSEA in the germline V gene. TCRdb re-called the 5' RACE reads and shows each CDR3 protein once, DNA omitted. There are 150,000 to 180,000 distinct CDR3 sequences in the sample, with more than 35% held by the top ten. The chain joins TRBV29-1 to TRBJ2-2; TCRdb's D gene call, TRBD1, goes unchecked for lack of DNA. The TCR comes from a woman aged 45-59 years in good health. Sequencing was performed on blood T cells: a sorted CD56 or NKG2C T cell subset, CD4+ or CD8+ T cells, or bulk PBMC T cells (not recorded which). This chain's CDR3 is CSVDRGSGELFF.